These 20 T cell receptor beta chains originate from one sample sequenced in a study of Graves' ophthalmopathy and Graves' hyperthyroidism. TCR beta CDR3 amplification used RNA transcripts. The library came from an HTBI-primed first-round RT-PCR and a second-round multiplex PCR. MiXCR was run by TCRdb on the multiplex PCR reads, yielding one entry per CDR3 protein. The sample includes just over 600,000 distinct CDR3 sequences, 20% to 25% of them seen just once. Sequenced material: peripheral blood. Source of these receptors: a woman under 30 with stable Graves' hyperthyroidism. Some clones in this sample may be carry-over from other donors' samples.

This clonotype was counted ten times or more. The chain employs TRBV25-1 and TRBJ2-7, with 7 bases lining up with TRBD1. Germline CDR1 is MGHDK and CDR2 is SYGVNS. V was pared by 3 bases and J by 3 bases, with 5 bases of the junction left unmatched. CDR3 size: 14 residues. CDR3 nucleotide sequence: TGTGCCAGCAGTGATACGAGACAGGGCTACGAGCAGTACTTC. Residues: CASSDTRQGYEQYF.

The chain carries TRBV28 and TRBJ2-5; D gene unclear. Germline CDR1 and CDR2: MDHEN and SYDVKM. The CDR3 has 13 residues. V was cut by 6 bases and J by 1 base, with 9 bases left in between. Written as DNA, the CDR3 is TGTGCCAGCAGGAGGAGCAGCCAAGAGACCCAGTACTTC. Protein product: CASRRSSQETQYF.

The chain has TRBV7-3 and TRBJ2-2; tentative D call: TRBD1 (6 bases). The CDR3 is 18 residues long. Germline lookup yields CDR1 SGHTA and CDR2 FQGTGA. With 5 bases removed from V and 0 bases from J, the gap between germline ends came to 19 bases. CDR3 amino acids: CASSQNAAGASNTGELFF. The CDR3, as DNA: TGTGCCAGCAGCCAAAACGCGGCAGGGGCCTCGAACACCGGGGAGCTGTTTTTT.

Only one count was recorded for this clonotype. V and J are TRBV6-4 and TRBJ2-7; TRBD1 might be the D (6 bases). The V end lost 3 bases, the J end lost 3 bases, and 9 bases lay between the germline ends. The CDR3 is made up of 13 amino acids. CDR1 and CDR2 (germline): MRHNA, SNTAGT. CDR3 region: CASSETGFYEQYF. The CDR3 DNA is TGTGCCAGCAGTGAGACAGGATTCTACGAGCAGTACTTC.

This clonotype was counted many times. CDR3 bases: TGTGCCAGCAGCCAACGGAGTTTGGATGGCTACACCTTC. This gives the protein CASSQRSLDGYTF. The chain has TRBV3-1 and TRBJ1-2, with unresolved D. This CDR3 has 13 residues. V was pared by 2 bases and J by 6 bases, with 10 bases between. Germline CDR1 is LGHDT and CDR2 is YNNKEL (reference sequence).

The chain joins TRBV9 to TRBJ1-1; a possible D gene is TRBD1 (5 bases). Germline lookup yields CDR1 SGDLS and CDR2 YYNGEE. With 3 bases removed from V and 1 base from J, the gap between germline ends came to 13 bases. The CDR3 runs 15 residues. CDR3 residues: CASSGYEGQNTEAFF. The CDR3 region has the DNA TGTGCCAGCAGCGGATATGAAGGACAGAACACTGAAGCTTTCTTT.

This clonotype was picked up a small number of times. CDR3 bases: TGTGCCTGGGGGGGCGGCGTCACTGAAGCTTTCTTT. It specifies CAWGGGVTEAFF. V and J are TRBV30 and TRBJ1-1, with D maybe TRBD1 (6 bases). V was trimmed by 5 bases and J by 4 bases, leaving 11 bases between them. Germline CDR1 is GTSNPN and CDR2 is SVGIG (reference sequence). The CDR3 totals 12 residues.

The V gene is TRBV5-4, the J gene TRBJ1-6; TRBD1 matches 7 bases. Germline CDR1 is SGHNT and CDR2 is YYREEE (reference sequence). V trimming: 3 bases; J trimming: 0 bases; junction bases outside the gene matches: 6. The CDR3 has 17 residues. The CDR3 here is CASSSGTESSYNSPLHF. The CDR3 DNA reads TGTGCCAGCAGCTCTGGGACAGAAAGCTCCTATAATTCACCCCTCCACTTT.

The chain couples TRBV12-3 or TRBV12-4 to TRBJ1-6; TRBD1 matches 7 bases. The J segment lost 6 bases and the V segment lost 6 bases, leaving 2 bases of the junction unmatched. The CDR3 is made up of 13 amino acids. CDR3 residues: CASRQGINSPLHF. The CDR3, as DNA: TGTGCCAGCAGACAGGGGATTAATTCACCCCTCCACTTT.

This clonotype has ten or more counts. CDR3: CASIQGVGGQPQHF. DNA of the CDR3: TGTGCCAGCATACAGGGGGTGGGCGGTCAGCCCCAGCATTTT. The rearrangement links TRBV6-1 to TRBJ1-5; 8 positions match TRBD1. V lost 7 bases and J lost 6; bases outside the gene matches: 8. This CDR3 has 14 amino acids. Germline V CDR1 and CDR2: MNHNS, SASEGT.

This clonotype was detected many times. The V call is TRBV29-1, the J call TRBJ2-7; D call uncertain. The CDR3 loop spans 11 amino acids. Trimming took 3 bases from V and 4 from J, leaving 7 bases between them. Germline CDR1 SQVTM, CDR2 ANQGSEA. CDR3 nucleotides: TGCAGCGTTGATAACGGGTACGAGCAGTACTTC. Translated, it gives CSVDNGYEQYF.

This clonotype has at least ten counts. This chain uses TRBV30 with TRBJ2-7, with D possibly being TRBD1 (5 bases). Germline CDR1 GTSNPN, CDR2 SVGIG (reference sequence). V was shortened by 0 bases and J by 2 bases, with 17 bases between the two germline ends. This CDR3 has 16 residues. The CDR3 reads CAWSVLRGKVPYEQYF. DNA for the CDR3: TGTGCCTGGAGTGTACTTAGGGGAAAGGTCCCCTACGAGCAGTACTTC.

The chain has TRBV30 and TRBJ2-2, with D tentatively TRBD1 (6 bases). The CDR3 length is 12 residues. From germline, CDR1 is GTSNPN and CDR2 SVGIG (reference sequence). Trimming cost V 4 bases and J 6 bases, with 9 bases left between them. The CDR3 DNA sequence: TGTGCCTGGACCGAGGGGGCCGGGGAGCTGTTTTTT. This codes for CAWTEGAGELFF.

This clonotype was recorded many times. The rearrangement uses TRBV2 and TRBJ2-2, with 7 positions matching TRBD2. This CDR3 is built from 15 residues. J lost 1 base, V lost 6 bases, and 5 bases had no gene match. Germline CDR1 and CDR2: SNHLY and FYNNEI. Here the CDR3 reads CASRGDYLNTGELFF. The DNA of the CDR3 is TGTGCCAGCAGGGGGGACTATCTGAACACCGGGGAGCTGTTTTTT. Supplemented by reference TRBV2 and TRBJ2-2, the full variable domain reads EPEVTQTPSHQVTQMGQEVILRCVPISNHLYFYWYRQILGQKVEFLVSFYNNEISEKSEIFDDQFSVERPDGSNFTLKIRSTKLEDSAMYFCASRGDYLNTGELFFGEGSRLTVL.

This clonotype was seen ten or more times. This sequence joins TRBV2 and TRBJ1-5; possibly TRBD1 for D (6 bases). The V end was cut by 6 bases, the J end by 4 bases, with 13 bases between. The CDR3 sequence is 14 residues long. Germline V gene sequence: CDR1 SNHLY, CDR2 FYNNEI. CDR3 amino acids: CASRPGHQNQPQHF. The CDR3 nucleotides read TGTGCCAGCAGACCGGGACACCAAAATCAGCCCCAGCATTTT.

This clonotype was picked up many times. This chain joins TRBV5-1 and TRBJ1-1; D is unresolved. The CDR3 loop spans 14 amino acids. CDR1 is SGHRS, CDR2 YFSETQ, per germline. V was trimmed by 0 bases and J by 11 bases, leaving 17 bases between them. The CDR3, as DNA: TGCGCCAGCAGCTTGGACGGGCAGGCGATGGGGGCTTTCTTT. This translates into CASSLDGQAMGAFF.

There are many counts of this clonotype. The chain is built from TRBV27 and TRBJ1-2, with TRBD1 matching 7 bases. Trimming took 5 bases from V and 4 from J; bases not matched to a gene: 4. CDR3 length: 13 amino acids. The germline CDR1 and CDR2 sequences are MNHEY and SMNVEV (reference sequence). For the CDR3, the DNA is TGTGCCAGCAGTACCCGGGACAGCTATGGCTACACCTTC. Encoded protein: CASSTRDSYGYTF.

This clonotype has a count of ten or more. This sequence joins TRBV6-2 or TRBV6-3 and TRBJ1-2; D is ambiguous. The CDR3 is made up of 13 amino acids. The germline CDR1 and CDR2 sequences are MNHEY and SVGEGT. Trimming shortened V by 2 bases and J by 4 bases, and 8 bases separated the two germline ends. The CDR3: CASSYDGRYGYTF. For the CDR3, the DNA is TGTGCCAGCAGTTACGACGGACGCTATGGCTACACCTTC.

This clonotype occurred many times. The chain combines TRBV7-2 with TRBJ1-1; D is perhaps TRBD1 (5 bases). CDR1 is SGHTA, CDR2 FQGNSA, per germline. This CDR3 is 15 amino acids long. The germline V and J ends were trimmed by 2 bases and 1 base, with 11 bases remaining between them. The CDR3 DNA sequence: TGTGCCAGCAGCTTACCCGGGGCACCGAACACTGAAGCTTTCTTT. Translation gives CASSLPGAPNTEAFF.

At least ten counts were recorded for this clonotype. The chain combines TRBV28 with TRBJ2-7; no firm D call. Trimming removed 2 bases from V and 5 bases from J, with 7 bases in between. The CDR3 consists of 12 residues. Germline loops: CDR1 MDHEN, CDR2 SYDVKM. CDR3 nucleotides: TGTGCCAGCAGTTTAGGAGTCGACGAGCAGTACTTC. Its protein product is CASSLGVDEQYF.